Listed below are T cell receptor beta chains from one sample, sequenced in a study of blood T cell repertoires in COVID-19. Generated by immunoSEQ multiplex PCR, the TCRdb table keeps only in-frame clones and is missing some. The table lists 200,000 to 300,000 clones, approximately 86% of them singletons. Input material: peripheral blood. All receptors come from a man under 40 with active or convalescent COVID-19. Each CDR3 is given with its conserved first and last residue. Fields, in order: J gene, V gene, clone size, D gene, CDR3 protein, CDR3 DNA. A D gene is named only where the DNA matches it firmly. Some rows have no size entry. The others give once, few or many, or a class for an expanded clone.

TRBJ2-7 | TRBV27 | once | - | CASSPRGDEQYF | TGTGCCAGCAGTCCCCGAGGAGACGAGCAGTACTTC
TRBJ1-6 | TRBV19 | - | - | CASSMPTESLHF | TGTGCCAGTAGTATGCCGACTGAATCCCTCCACTTT
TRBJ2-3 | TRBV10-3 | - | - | CAISFKRLPLTDTQYF | TGTGCCATCAGCTTTAAGCGGCTACCTCTCACAGATACGCAGTATTTT
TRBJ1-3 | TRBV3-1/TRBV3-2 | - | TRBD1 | CASSQDRQGRNTIYF | TGTGCCAGCAGCCAAGACCGACAGGGGAGAAACACCATATATTTT
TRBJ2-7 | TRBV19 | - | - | CASSIAPTGVYEQYF | TGTGCCAGTAGTATAGCCCCGACGGGGGTCTACGAGCAGTACTTC
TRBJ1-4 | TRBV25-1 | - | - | CASSGAGTSSEKLFF | TGTGCCAGCAGTGGGGCCGGGACATCTTCTGAAAAACTGTTTTTT
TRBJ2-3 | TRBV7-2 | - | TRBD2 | CASSARTSGLRGTDTQYF | TGTGCCAGCAGCGCCCGGACTAGCGGCCTCCGGGGGACAGATACGCAGTATTTT
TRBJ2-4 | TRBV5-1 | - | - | CASSWTDEGKNIQYF | TGCGCCAGCAGCTGGACGGACGAGGGTAAAAACATTCAGTACTTC
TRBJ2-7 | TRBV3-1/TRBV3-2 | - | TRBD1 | CASSQGSGGYEQYF | TGTGCCAGCAGCCAAGGCTCAGGGGGCTACGAGCAGTACTTC
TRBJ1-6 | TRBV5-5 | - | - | CASSLSGDPDSPLHF | TGTGCCAGCAGCTTGTCAGGTGATCCTGATTCACCCCTCCACTTT
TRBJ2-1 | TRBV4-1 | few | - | CASSPRGTNGNEQFF | TGCGCCAGCAGCCCCCGAGGCACAAACGGGAATGAGCAGTTCTTC
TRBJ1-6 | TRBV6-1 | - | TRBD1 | CASSDDRGGGYNSPLHF | TGTGCCAGCAGTGATGACAGGGGAGGGGGATATAATTCACCCCTCCACTTT
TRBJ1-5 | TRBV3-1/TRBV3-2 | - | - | CASSQDSGNQPQHF | TGTGCCAGCAGCCAAGATTCAGGGAATCAGCCCCAGCATTTT
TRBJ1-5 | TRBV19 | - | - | CASSIRENQPQHF | TGTGCCAGTAGTATACGAGAGAATCAGCCCCAGCATTTT
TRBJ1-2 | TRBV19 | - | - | CASSIDRAGRYGYTF | TGTGCCAGTAGTATAGATCGTGCAGGGCGCTATGGCTACACCTTC
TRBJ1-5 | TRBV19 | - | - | CASKTRQAEYNQPQHF | TGTGCCAGTAAGACCCGACAGGCAGAATACAATCAGCCCCAGCATTTT
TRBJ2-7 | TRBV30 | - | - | CAWRRTGPSYEQYF | TGTGCCTGGAGGAGAACAGGGCCCTCCTACGAGCAGTACTTC
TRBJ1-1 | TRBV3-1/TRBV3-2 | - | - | CASSQDWPYTEAFF | TGTGCCAGCAGCCAAGATTGGCCCTACACTGAAGCTTTCTTT
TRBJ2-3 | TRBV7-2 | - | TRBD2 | CASSLARTSGGSSTDTQYF | TGTGCCAGCAGCTTAGCCCGGACTAGCGGGGGGTCAAGCACAGATACGCAGTATTTT
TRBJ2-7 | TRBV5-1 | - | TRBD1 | CARLDRGTYEQYF | TGCGCCAGATTAGACAGGGGGACCTACGAGCAGTACTTC
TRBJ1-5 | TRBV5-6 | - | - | CASSLGSKNQPQHF | TGTGCCAGCAGCTTGGGGAGCAAAAATCAGCCCCAGCATTTT
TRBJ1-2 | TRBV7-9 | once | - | CASSLALKQGLYGYTF | TGTGCCAGCAGCTTAGCGCTAAAACAGGGCCTCTATGGCTACACCTTC
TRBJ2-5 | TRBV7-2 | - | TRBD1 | CASSSRDRGETQYF | TGTGCCAGCAGCTCTCGGGACAGGGGAGAGACCCAGTACTTC
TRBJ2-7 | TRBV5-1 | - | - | CASNLADSSYEQYF | TGCGCCAGCAACTTGGCTGACAGCTCCTACGAGCAGTACTTC
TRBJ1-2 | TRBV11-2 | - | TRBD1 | CASSLVTSPGQGYGYTF | TGTGCCAGCAGCTTAGTAACATCTCCGGGACAGGGGTATGGCTACACCTTC
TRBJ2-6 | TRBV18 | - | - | CASSPRLTSSPGANVLTF | TGTGCCAGCTCACCAAGGCTGACTAGTTCTCCTGGGGCCAACGTCCTGACTTTC
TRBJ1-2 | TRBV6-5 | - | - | CASSYSRGNYGYTF | TGTGCCAGCAGTTACTCTCGAGGGAACTATGGCTACACCTTC
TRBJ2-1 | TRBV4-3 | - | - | CASSQKTGSAIYNEQFF | TGCGCCAGCAGCCAAAAAACAGGGAGCGCGATCTACAATGAGCAGTTCTTC
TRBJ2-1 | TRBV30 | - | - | CAWSVTGDGEQFF | TGTGCCTGGAGTGTAACCGGGGATGGTGAGCAGTTCTTC